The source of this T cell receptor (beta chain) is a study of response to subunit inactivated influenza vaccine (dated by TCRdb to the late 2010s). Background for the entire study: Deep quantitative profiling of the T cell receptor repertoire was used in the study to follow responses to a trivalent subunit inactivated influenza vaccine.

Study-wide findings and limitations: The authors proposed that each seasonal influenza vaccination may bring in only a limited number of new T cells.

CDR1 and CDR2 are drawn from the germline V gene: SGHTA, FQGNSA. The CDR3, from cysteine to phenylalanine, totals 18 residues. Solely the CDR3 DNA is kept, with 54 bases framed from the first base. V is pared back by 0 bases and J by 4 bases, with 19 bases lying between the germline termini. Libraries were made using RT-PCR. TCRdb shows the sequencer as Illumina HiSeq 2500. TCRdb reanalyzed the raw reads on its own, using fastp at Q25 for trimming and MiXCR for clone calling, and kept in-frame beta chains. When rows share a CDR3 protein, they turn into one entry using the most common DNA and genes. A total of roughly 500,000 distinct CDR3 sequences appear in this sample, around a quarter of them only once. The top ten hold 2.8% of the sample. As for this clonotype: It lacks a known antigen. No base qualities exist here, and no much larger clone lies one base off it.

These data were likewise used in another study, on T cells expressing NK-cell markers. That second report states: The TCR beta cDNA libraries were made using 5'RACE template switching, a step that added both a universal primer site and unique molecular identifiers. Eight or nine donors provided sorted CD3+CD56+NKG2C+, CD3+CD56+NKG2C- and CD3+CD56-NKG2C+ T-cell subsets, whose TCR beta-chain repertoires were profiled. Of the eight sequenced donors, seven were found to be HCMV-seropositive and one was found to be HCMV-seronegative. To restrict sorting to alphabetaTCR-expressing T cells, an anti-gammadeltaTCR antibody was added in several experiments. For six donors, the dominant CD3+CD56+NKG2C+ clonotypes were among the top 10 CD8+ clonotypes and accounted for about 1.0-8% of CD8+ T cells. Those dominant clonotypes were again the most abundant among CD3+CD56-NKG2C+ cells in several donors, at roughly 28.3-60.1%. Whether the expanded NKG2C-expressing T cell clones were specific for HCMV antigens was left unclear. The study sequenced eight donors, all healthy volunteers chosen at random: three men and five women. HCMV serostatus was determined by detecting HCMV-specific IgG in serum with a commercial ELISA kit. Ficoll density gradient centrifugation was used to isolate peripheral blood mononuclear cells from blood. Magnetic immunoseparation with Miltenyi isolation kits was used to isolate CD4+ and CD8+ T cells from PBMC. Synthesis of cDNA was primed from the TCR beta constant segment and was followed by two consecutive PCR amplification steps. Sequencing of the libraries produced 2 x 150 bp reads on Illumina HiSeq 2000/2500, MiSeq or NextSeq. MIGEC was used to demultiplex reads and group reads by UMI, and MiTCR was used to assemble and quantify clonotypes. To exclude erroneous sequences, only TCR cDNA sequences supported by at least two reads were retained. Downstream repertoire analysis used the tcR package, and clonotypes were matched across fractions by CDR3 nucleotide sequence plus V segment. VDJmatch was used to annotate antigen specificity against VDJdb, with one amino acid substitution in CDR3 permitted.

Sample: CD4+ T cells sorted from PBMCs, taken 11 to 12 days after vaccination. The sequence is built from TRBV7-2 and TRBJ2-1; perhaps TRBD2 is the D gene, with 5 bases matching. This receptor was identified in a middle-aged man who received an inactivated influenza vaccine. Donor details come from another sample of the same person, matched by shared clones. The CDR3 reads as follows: CASSLAPTGLVGYNEQFF. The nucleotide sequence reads TGTGCCAGCAGCTTAGCGCCAACGGGGTTAGTGGGGTACAATGAGCAGTTCTTC.